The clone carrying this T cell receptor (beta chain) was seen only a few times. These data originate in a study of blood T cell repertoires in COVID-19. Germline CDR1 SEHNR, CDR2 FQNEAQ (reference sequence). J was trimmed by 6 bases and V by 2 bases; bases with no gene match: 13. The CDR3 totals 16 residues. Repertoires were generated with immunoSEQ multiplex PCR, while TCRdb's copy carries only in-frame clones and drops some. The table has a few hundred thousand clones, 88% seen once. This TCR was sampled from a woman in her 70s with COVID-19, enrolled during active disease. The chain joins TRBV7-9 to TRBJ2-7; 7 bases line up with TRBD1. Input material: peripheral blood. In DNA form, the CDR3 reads TGTGCCAGCAGCTTATTCCCTAACAGGGGAATCGGCGAGCAGTACTTC. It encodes CASSLFPNRGIGEQYF. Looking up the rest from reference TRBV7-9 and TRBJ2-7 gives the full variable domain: DTGVSQNPRHKITKRGQNVTFRCDPISEHNRLYWYRQTLGQGPEFLTYFQNEAQLEKSRLLSDRFSAERPKGSFSTLEIQRTEQGDSAMYLCASSLFPNRGIGEQYFGPGTRLTVT.